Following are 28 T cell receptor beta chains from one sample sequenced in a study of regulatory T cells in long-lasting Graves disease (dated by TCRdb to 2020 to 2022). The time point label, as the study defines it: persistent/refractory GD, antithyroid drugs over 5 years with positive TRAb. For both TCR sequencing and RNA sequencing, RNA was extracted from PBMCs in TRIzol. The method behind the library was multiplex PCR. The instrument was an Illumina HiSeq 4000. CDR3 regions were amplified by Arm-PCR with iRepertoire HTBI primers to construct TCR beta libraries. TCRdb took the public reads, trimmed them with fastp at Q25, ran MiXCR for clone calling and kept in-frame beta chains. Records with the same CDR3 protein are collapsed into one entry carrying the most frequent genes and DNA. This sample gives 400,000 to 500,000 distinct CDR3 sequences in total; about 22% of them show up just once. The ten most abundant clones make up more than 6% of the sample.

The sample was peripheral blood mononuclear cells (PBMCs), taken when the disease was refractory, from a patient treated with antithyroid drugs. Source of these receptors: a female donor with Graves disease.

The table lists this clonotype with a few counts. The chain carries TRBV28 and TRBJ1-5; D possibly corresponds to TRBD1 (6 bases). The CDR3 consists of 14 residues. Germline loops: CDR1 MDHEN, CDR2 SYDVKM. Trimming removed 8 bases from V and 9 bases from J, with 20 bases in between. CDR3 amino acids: CASRDTPSQRPQHF. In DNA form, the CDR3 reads TGTGCCAGCCGGGACACCCCTTCGCAAAGGCCCCAGCATTTT.

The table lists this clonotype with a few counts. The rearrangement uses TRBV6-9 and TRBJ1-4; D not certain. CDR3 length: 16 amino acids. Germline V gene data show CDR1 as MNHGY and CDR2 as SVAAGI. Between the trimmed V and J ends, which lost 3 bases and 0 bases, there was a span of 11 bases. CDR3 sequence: CASSYRRHATNEKLFF. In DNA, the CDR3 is TGTGCCAGCAGTTACCGCAGACATGCAACTAATGAAAAACTGTTTTTT.

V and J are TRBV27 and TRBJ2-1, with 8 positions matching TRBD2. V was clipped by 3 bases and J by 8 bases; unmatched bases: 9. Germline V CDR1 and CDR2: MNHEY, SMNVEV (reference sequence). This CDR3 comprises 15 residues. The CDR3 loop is CASSFYGGALDEQFF. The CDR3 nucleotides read TGTGCCAGCAGTTTCTACGGGGGGGCTTTGGATGAGCAGTTCTTC.

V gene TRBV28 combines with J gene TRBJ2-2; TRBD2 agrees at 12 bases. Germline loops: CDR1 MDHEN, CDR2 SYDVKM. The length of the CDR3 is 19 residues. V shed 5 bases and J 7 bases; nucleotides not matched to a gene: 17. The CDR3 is CASSPWTTSGSKTDGELFF. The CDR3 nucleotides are TGTGCCAGCAGTCCCTGGACGACTAGCGGGAGTAAGACGGACGGGGAGCTGTTTTTT.

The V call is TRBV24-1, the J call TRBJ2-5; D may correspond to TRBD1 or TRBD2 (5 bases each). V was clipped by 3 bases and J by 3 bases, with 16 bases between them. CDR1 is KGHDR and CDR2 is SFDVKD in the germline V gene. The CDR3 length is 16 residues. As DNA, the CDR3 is TGTGCCACCAGTGATCCCCGGGGCGGGCGCGAAGAGACCCAGTACTTC. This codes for CATSDPRGGREETQYF.

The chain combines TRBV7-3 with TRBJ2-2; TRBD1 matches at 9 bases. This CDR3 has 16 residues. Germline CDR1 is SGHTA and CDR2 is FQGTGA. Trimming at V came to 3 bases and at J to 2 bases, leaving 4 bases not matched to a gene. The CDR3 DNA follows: TGTGCCAGCAGCTTGAGGACAGGGGTCAACACCGGGGAGCTGTTTTTT. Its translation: CASSLRTGVNTGELFF.

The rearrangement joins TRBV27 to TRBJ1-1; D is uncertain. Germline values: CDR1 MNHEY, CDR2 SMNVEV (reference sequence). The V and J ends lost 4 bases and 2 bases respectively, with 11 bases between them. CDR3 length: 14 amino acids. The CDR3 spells CASSWSWDNTEAFF. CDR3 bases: TGTGCCAGCAGTTGGTCGTGGGATAACACTGAAGCTTTCTTT.

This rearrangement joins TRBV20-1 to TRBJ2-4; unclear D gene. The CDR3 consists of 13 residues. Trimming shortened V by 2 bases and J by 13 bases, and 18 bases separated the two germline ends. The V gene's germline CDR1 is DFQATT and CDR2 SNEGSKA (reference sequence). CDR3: CSARNKSQTIQYF. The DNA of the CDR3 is TGCAGTGCTAGAAATAAATCCCAGACCATACAGTACTTC.

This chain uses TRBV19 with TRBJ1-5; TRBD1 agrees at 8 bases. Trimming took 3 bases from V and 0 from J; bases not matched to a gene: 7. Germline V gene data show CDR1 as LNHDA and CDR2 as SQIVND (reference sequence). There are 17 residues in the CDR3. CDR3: CASSIGDRFDSNQPQHF. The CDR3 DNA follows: TGTGCCAGTAGTATCGGGGACAGGTTTGATAGCAATCAGCCCCAGCATTTT.

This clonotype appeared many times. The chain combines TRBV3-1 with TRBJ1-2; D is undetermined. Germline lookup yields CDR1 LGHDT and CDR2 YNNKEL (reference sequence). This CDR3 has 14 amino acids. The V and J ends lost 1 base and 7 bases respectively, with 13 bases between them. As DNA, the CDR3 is TGTGCCAGCAGCCAAGCGGTGTATCAAACTGGCTACACCTTC. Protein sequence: CASSQAVYQTGYTF.

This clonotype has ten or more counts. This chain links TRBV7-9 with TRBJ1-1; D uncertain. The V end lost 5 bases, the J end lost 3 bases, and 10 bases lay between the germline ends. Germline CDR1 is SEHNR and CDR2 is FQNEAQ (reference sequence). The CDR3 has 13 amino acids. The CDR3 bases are TGTGCCAGCAGCCCCTTAATGGACACTGAAGCTTTCTTT. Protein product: CASSPLMDTEAFF.

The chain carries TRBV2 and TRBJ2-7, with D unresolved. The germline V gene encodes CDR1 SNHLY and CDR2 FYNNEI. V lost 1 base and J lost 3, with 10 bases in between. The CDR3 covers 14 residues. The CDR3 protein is CASSEEGIGYEQYF. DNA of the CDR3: TGTGCCAGCAGTGAAGAGGGAATTGGCTACGAGCAGTACTTC.

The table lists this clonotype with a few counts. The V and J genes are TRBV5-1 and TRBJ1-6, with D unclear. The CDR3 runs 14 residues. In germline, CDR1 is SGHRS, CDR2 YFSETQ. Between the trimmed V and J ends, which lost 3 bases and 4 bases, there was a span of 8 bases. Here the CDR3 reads CASSSDLYNSPLHF. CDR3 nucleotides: TGCGCCAGCAGCTCGGACCTATATAATTCACCCCTCCACTTT.

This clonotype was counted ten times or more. CDR3 residues: CASSSHKHEQYF. In nucleotides, the CDR3 is TGTGCCAGCAGCTCACATAAGCACGAGCAGTACTTC. V usage is TRBV5-5 and J usage is TRBJ2-7; D is unclear. V gave up 3 bases and J gave up 5 bases, with 9 bases separating them. This CDR3 has 12 amino acids. From germline, CDR1 is SGHKS and CDR2 YYEKEE (reference sequence). Supplemented by reference TRBV5-5 and TRBJ2-7, the full variable domain reads DAGVTQSPTHLIKTRGQQVTLRCSPISGHKSVSWYQQVLGQGPQFIFQYYEKEERGRGNFPDRFSARQFPNYSSELNVNALLLGDSALYLCASSSHKHEQYFGPGTRLTVT.

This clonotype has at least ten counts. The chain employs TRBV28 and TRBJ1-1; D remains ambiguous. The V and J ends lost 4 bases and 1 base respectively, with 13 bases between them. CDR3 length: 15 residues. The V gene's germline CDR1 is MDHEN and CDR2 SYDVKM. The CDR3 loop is CASSSSDPGNTEAFF. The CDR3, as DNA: TGTGCCAGCAGTTCCTCCGACCCGGGGAACACTGAAGCTTTCTTT.

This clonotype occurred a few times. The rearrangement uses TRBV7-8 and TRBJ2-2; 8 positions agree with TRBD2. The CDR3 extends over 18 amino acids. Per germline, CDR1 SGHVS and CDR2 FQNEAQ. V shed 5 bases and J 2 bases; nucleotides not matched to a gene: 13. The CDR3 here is CASSAPGGGFGNTGELFF. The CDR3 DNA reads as TGTGCCAGCAGCGCTCCCGGGGGGGGTTTCGGTAACACCGGGGAGCTGTTTTTT.

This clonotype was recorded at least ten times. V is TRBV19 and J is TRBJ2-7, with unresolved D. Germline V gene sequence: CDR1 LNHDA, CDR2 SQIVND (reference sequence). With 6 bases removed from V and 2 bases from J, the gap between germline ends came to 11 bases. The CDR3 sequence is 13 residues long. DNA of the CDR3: TGTGCCAGTAGAAGCGTCCTCACCTACGAGCAGTACTTC. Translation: CASRSVLTYEQYF.

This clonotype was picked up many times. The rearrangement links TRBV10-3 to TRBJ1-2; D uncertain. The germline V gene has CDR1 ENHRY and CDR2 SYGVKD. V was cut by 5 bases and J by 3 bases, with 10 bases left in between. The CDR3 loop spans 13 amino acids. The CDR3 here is CAISFGRDYGYTF. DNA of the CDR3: TGTGCCATCAGTTTCGGACGGGACTATGGCTACACCTTC.

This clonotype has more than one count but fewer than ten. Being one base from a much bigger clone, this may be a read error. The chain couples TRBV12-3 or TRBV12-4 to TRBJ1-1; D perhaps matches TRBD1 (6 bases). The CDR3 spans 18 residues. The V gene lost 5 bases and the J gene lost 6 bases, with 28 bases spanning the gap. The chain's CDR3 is CASSTGPVSQGRDAEAFF. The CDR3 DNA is TGTGCCAGCAGTACAGGGCCCGTCTCCCAAGGTCGGGACGCTGAAGCTTTCTTT.

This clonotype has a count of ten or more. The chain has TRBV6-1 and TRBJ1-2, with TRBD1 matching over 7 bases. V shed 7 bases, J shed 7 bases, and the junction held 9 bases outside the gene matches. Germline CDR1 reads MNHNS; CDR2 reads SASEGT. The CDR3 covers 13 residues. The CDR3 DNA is TGTGCCAGCACTTCGACAGGGAAGGTTGGCTACACCTTC. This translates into CASTSTGKVGYTF.

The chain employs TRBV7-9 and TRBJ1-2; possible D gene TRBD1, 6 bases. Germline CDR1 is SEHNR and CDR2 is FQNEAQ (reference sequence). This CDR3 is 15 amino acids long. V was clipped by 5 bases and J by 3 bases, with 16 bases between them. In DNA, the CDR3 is TGTGCCAGCAGCGAGGGGGTCTCCTCGTACTATGGCTACACCTTC. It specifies CASSEGVSSYYGYTF.

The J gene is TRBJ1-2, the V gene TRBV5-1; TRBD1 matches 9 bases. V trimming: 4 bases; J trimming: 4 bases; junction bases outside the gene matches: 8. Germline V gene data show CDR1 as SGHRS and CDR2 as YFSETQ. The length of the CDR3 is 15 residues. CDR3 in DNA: TGCGCCAGCAGCCCTCCGGGACAGGGAATCTATGGCTACACCTTC. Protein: CASSPPGQGIYGYTF.

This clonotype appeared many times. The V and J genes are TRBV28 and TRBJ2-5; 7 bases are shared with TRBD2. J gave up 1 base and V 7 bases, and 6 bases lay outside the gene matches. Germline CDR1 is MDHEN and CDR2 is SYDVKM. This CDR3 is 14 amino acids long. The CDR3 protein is CASTRLAAQETQYF. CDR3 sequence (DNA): TGTGCCAGCACGCGGCTAGCGGCCCAAGAGACCCAGTACTTC.

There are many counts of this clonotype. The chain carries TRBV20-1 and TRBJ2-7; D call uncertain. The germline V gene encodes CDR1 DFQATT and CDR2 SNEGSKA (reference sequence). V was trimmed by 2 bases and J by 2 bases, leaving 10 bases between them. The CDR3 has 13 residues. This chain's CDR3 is CSARSARAYEQYF. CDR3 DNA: TGCAGTGCTAGATCGGCTCGAGCCTACGAGCAGTACTTC.

The CDR3 sequence is CSVEKDYEQYF. For the CDR3, the DNA is TGCAGCGTTGAAAAGGACTACGAGCAGTACTTC. The V gene is TRBV29-1, the J gene TRBJ2-7; D gene ambiguous. The CDR3 contains 11 residues. The germline V gene has CDR1 SQVTM and CDR2 ANQGSEA. V lost 2 bases to trimming and J lost 3 bases, with 5 bases between them.

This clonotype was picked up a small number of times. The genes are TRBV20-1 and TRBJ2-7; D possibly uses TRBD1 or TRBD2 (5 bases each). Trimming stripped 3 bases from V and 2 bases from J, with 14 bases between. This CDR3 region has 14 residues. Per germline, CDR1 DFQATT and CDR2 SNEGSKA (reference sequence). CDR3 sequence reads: CSARHPGPPYEQYF. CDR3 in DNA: TGCAGTGCTAGGCATCCGGGACCCCCCTACGAGCAGTACTTC.

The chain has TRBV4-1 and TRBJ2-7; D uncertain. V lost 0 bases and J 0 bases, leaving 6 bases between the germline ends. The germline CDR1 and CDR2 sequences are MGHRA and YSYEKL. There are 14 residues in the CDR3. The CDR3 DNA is TGCGCCAGCAGCCAAGAGGGGAACTCCTACGAGCAGTACTTC. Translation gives CASSQEGNSYEQYF.

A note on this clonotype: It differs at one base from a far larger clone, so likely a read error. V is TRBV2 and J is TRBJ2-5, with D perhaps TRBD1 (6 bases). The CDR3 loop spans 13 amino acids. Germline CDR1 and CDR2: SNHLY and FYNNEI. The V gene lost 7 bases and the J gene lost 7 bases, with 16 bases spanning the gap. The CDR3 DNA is TGTGCCAGCAACTTACAGGGAGAGGGGACCCAGTACTTC. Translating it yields CASNLQGEGTQYF.